This T cell receptor (beta chain) is drawn from a study of T-cell reconstitution after alpha-beta-depleted transplantation in children. Regarding the study as a whole: At one year after transplant, newly produced T cells mostly accounted for T-cell counts and diversity. Surviving recipient T cells and intrathymic progenitors accounted for some patients' high TCRbeta diversity at day 60. At around two months after transplant, the alpha-beta T cells were reportedly derived from several hundred expanded clones that came from non-depleted graft cells.

The ends were cut back, 5 bases at V and 3 bases at J, with 15 bases in the middle. The CDR3 has 15 residues. Germline loops: CDR1 SGHAT, CDR2 FQNNGV. Preparation of the TCRbeta library was carried out with unique molecular identifiers. In TCRdb, the PCR reads were re-called with MiXCR into one record per CDR3 protein. The data hold 400,000 to 450,000 distinct CDR3 sequences, with roughly two fifths observed a single time. This clonotype appeared a single time. Its antigen is still unknown. This TCR was sampled from a girl aged 2-15 years with aplastic anemia, due to receive a stem cell transplant. This rearrangement joins TRBV11-2 to TRBJ2-3, with a weak D call TRBD2 (5 bases). Sequenced here: PBMCs, sampled before TCRalphabeta/CD19-depleted stem cell transplant. CDR3 DNA: TGTGCCAGCAGCCCCCTCACTAGGGCGACAGATACGCAGTATTTT. Protein: CASSPLTRATDTQYF. Drawing the rest from reference TRBV11-2 and TRBJ2-3, the complete variable domain is EAGVAQSPRYKIIEKRQSVAFWCNPISGHATLYWYQQILGQGPKLLIQFQNNGVVDDSQLPKDRFSAERLKGVDSTLKIQPAKLEDSAVYLCASSPLTRATDTQYFGPGTRLTVL.